This is a list of T cell receptor beta chains from one sample in a study of identical twins. TCRdb called the 5' RACE reads again in MiXCR, with one record for every CDR3 protein. The table has approximately 210,000 distinct CDR3 sequences, roughly a tenth seen once; the top ten hold 5% to 5.5%. The sample comprised memory (CD45RO+) T cells sorted from blood. These TCRs come from a woman aged 18-30 years in good health. The CDR3 runs from the conserved cysteine through the conserved F or W. Each record gives: J gene, clone size, V gene, D gene, CDR3 length, CDR3 protein, CDR3 DNA. D genes are given only for firm matches. The size entry is marked missing in some rows and otherwise reads once, few, many or a size class.

j_gene: TRBJ2-7; abundance: NA; v_gene: TRBV5-1; d_gene: NA; len: 15; CDR3aa: CASTWGEGGPYEQYF; CDR3nt: TGCGCCAGCACCTGGGGGGAAGGGGGGCCCTACGAGCAGTACTTC
j_gene: TRBJ2-2; abundance: many; v_gene: TRBV5-1; d_gene: NA; len: 14; CDR3aa: CASSSEPSTGELFF; CDR3nt: TGCGCCAGCAGCTCGGAACCATCGACCGGGGAGCTGTTTTTT
j_gene: TRBJ1-2; abundance: many; v_gene: TRBV3-1; d_gene: NA; len: 14; CDR3aa: CASSPSESDYGYTF; CDR3nt: TGTGCCAGCAGCCCAAGTGAGTCGGACTATGGCTACACCTTC
j_gene: TRBJ1-1; abundance: NA; v_gene: TRBV3-1; d_gene: NA; len: 13; CDR3aa: CASSQLVDSEAFF; CDR3nt: TGTGCCAGCAGCCAACTCGTAGACAGTGAAGCTTTCTTT
j_gene: TRBJ2-2; abundance: few; v_gene: TRBV10-2; d_gene: TRBD2; len: 16; CDR3aa: CASSILAGGYTGELFF; CDR3nt: TGCGCCAGCAGCATACTAGCGGGGGGGTACACCGGGGAGCTGTTTTTT
j_gene: TRBJ1-1; abundance: few; v_gene: TRBV5-1; d_gene: TRBD1; len: 14; CDR3aa: CASSFSQGVPEAFF; CDR3nt: TGCGCCAGCAGCTTCAGTCAGGGGGTTCCTGAAGCTTTCTTT
j_gene: TRBJ2-7; abundance: few; v_gene: TRBV25-1; d_gene: NA; len: 14; CDR3aa: CASSGGDTSYEQYF; CDR3nt: TGTGCCAGCAGTGGAGGGGACACCTCCTACGAGCAGTACTTC
j_gene: TRBJ2-5; abundance: few; v_gene: TRBV7-8; d_gene: TRBD2; len: 14; CDR3aa: CASSAGGDVETQYF; CDR3nt: TGTGCCAGCAGCGCCGGGGGGGATGTAGAGACCCAGTACTTC
j_gene: TRBJ1-1; abundance: few; v_gene: TRBV20-1; d_gene: NA; len: 13; CDR3aa: CSARGWANTEAFF; CDR3nt: TGCAGTGCTAGGGGATGGGCGAACACTGAAGCTTTCTTT
j_gene: TRBJ2-5; abundance: few; v_gene: TRBV6-5; d_gene: TRBD2; len: 16; CDR3aa: CASSYLAGGPGETQYF; CDR3nt: TGTGCCAGCAGTTACTTAGCGGGGGGGCCTGGAGAGACCCAGTACTTC
j_gene: TRBJ2-3; abundance: many; v_gene: TRBV12-3/TRBV12-4; d_gene: NA; len: 15; CDR3aa: CASSPPGTSTDTQYF; CDR3nt: TGTGCCAGCAGCCCGCCCGGGACTAGCACAGATACGCAGTATTTT
j_gene: TRBJ2-1; abundance: many; v_gene: TRBV2; d_gene: TRBD2; len: 19; CDR3aa: CASTKNPSWGRETYNEQFF; CDR3nt: TGTGCCAGCACCAAAAACCCCTCTTGGGGGAGGGAGACCTACAATGAGCAGTTCTTC
j_gene: TRBJ2-3; abundance: few; v_gene: TRBV30; d_gene: TRBD2; len: 14; CDR3aa: CPRMISGKTDTQYF; CDR3nt: TGCCCCCGGATGATCAGCGGGAAAACAGATACGCAGTATTTT
j_gene: TRBJ2-3; abundance: few; v_gene: TRBV20-1; d_gene: NA; len: 11; CDR3aa: CSLLRTDTQYF; CDR3nt: TGCAGTCTCCTCCGCACAGATACGCAGTATTTT
j_gene: TRBJ2-1; abundance: NA; v_gene: TRBV20-1; d_gene: TRBD2; len: 13; CDR3aa: CSAIAGERNEQFF; CDR3nt: TGCAGTGCTATCGCGGGGGAAAGAAATGAGCAGTTCTTC
j_gene: TRBJ2-5; abundance: many; v_gene: TRBV20-1; d_gene: NA; len: 16; CDR3aa: CSVTPASSRIQETQYF; CDR3nt: TGCAGTGTCACCCCGGCCAGTTCTCGAATACAAGAGACCCAGTACTTC
j_gene: TRBJ1-1; abundance: NA; v_gene: TRBV5-1; d_gene: TRBD1; len: 15; CDR3aa: CASSTSTGGGTEAFF; CDR3nt: TGCGCCAGCAGCACCTCGACAGGGGGTGGCACTGAAGCTTTCTTT
j_gene: TRBJ1-1; abundance: many; v_gene: TRBV7-9; d_gene: NA; len: 17; CDR3aa: CASSSSTRDTENTEAFF; CDR3nt: TGTGCCAGCAGCTCTTCGACTCGGGACACCGAAAACACTGAAGCTTTCTTT
j_gene: TRBJ2-7; abundance: NA; v_gene: TRBV29-1; d_gene: NA; len: 13; CDR3aa: CSVRDSSTYEQYF; CDR3nt: TGCAGCGTTAGAGACAGTTCAACCTACGAGCAGTACTTC
j_gene: TRBJ2-5; abundance: few; v_gene: TRBV2; d_gene: NA; len: 13; CDR3aa: CASSEADGETQYF; CDR3nt: TGTGCCAGCAGTGAAGCGGATGGGGAGACCCAGTACTTC
j_gene: TRBJ2-1; abundance: NA; v_gene: TRBV20-1; d_gene: TRBD2; len: 18; CDR3aa: CSARRTSGITSSYNEQFF; CDR3nt: TGCAGTGCTAGACGGACTAGCGGGATCACAAGCTCCTACAATGAGCAGTTCTTC
j_gene: TRBJ2-7; abundance: NA; v_gene: TRBV20-1; d_gene: NA; len: 11; CDR3aa: CSATKGYEQYF; CDR3nt: TGCAGTGCCACAAAGGGCTACGAGCAGTACTTC
j_gene: TRBJ2-2; abundance: NA; v_gene: TRBV6-2/TRBV6-3; d_gene: TRBD1; len: 19; CDR3aa: CASSTPGQGGVFGPGELFF; CDR3nt: TGTGCCAGCAGTACCCCTGGACAGGGGGGAGTCTTCGGGCCCGGGGAGCTGTTTTTT
j_gene: TRBJ2-1; abundance: few; v_gene: TRBV20-1; d_gene: TRBD2; len: 16; CDR3aa: CSARDPAGGGYNEQFF; CDR3nt: TGCAGTGCTAGAGATCCGGCGGGAGGTGGATACAATGAGCAGTTCTTC
j_gene: TRBJ1-2; abundance: many; v_gene: TRBV7-9; d_gene: NA; len: 13; CDR3aa: CASSLPATYGYTF; CDR3nt: TGTGCCAGCAGCTTACCAGCGACCTATGGCTACACCTTC
j_gene: TRBJ2-3; abundance: many; v_gene: TRBV15; d_gene: TRBD1; len: 15; CDR3aa: CATSSRQGIADTQYF; CDR3nt: TGTGCCACCAGCTCACGACAGGGGATAGCAGATACGCAGTATTTT
j_gene: TRBJ2-2; abundance: many; v_gene: TRBV7-6; d_gene: NA; len: 13; CDR3aa: CASSLEGTGELFF; CDR3nt: TGTGCCAGCAGCTTAGAAGGGACCGGGGAGCTGTTTTTT
j_gene: TRBJ2-5; abundance: many; v_gene: TRBV20-1; d_gene: TRBD2; len: 14; CDR3aa: CSARPLAGTETQYF; CDR3nt: TGCAGTGCTAGACCTTTAGCGGGGACGGAGACCCAGTACTTC
j_gene: TRBJ1-6; abundance: many; v_gene: TRBV5-1; d_gene: NA; len: 15; CDR3aa: CASSLEPGHDSPLHF; CDR3nt: TGCGCCAGCAGCTTGGAACCAGGGCATGATTCACCCCTCCACTTT
j_gene: TRBJ1-2; abundance: few; v_gene: TRBV6-2/TRBV6-3; d_gene: NA; len: 13; CDR3aa: CASSLEQNYGYTF; CDR3nt: TGTGCCAGCAGTTTGGAACAGAACTATGGCTACACCTTC
j_gene: TRBJ2-5; abundance: many; v_gene: TRBV11-1; d_gene: TRBD2; len: 14; CDR3aa: CASSRGGLGETQYF; CDR3nt: TGTGCCAGCAGCCGCGGGGGGCTCGGAGAGACCCAGTACTTC
j_gene: TRBJ2-7; abundance: many; v_gene: TRBV4-2; d_gene: NA; len: 12; CDR3aa: CASSQGRYEQYF; CDR3nt: TGTGCCAGCAGCCAAGGACGGTACGAGCAGTACTTC
j_gene: TRBJ1-5; abundance: NA; v_gene: TRBV7-9; d_gene: NA; len: 14; CDR3aa: CASSLAGDNQPQHF; CDR3nt: TGTGCCAGCAGCTTAGCAGGGGACAATCAGCCCCAGCATTTT
j_gene: TRBJ2-3; abundance: many; v_gene: TRBV15; d_gene: NA; len: 16; CDR3aa: CATSKMLQRSTDTQYF; CDR3nt: TGTGCCACCAGCAAGATGTTGCAGCGGAGCACAGATACGCAGTATTTT
j_gene: TRBJ2-1; abundance: many; v_gene: TRBV5-1; d_gene: TRBD2; len: 15; CDR3aa: CASSLDAGGVGEQFF; CDR3nt: TGCGCCAGCAGCTTGGATGCGGGAGGTGTCGGCGAGCAGTTCTTC
j_gene: TRBJ2-1; abundance: few; v_gene: TRBV7-9; d_gene: NA; len: 15; CDR3aa: CASSFLAPSYNEQFF; CDR3nt: TGTGCCAGCAGCTTTTTAGCGCCTTCCTACAATGAGCAGTTCTTC
j_gene: TRBJ1-1; abundance: NA; v_gene: TRBV12-3/TRBV12-4; d_gene: NA; len: 11; CDR3aa: CASTFNTEAFF; CDR3nt: TGTGCCAGCACCTTTAACACTGAAGCTTTCTTT
j_gene: TRBJ2-1; abundance: many; v_gene: TRBV7-2; d_gene: NA; len: 13; CDR3aa: CAPTPGVNNEQFF; CDR3nt: TGTGCCCCAACGCCAGGCGTCAACAATGAGCAGTTCTTC
j_gene: TRBJ2-1; abundance: few; v_gene: TRBV20-1; d_gene: NA; len: 14; CDR3aa: CSAPFLSGINEQFF; CDR3nt: TGCAGTGCTCCCTTTCTGAGCGGCATAAATGAGCAGTTCTTC
j_gene: TRBJ1-1; abundance: few; v_gene: TRBV20-1; d_gene: TRBD1; len: 16; CDR3aa: CSAFQIRGWMGTEAFF; CDR3nt: TGCAGTGCTTTCCAAATCAGGGGGTGGATGGGCACTGAAGCTTTCTTT
j_gene: TRBJ2-7; abundance: few; v_gene: TRBV3-1; d_gene: TRBD2; len: 17; CDR3aa: CASSHTGGAAAPYGQYF; CDR3nt: TGTGCCAGCAGCCATACGGGGGGAGCAGCGGCTCCTTACGGGCAGTACTTC
j_gene: TRBJ2-3; abundance: NA; v_gene: TRBV7-9; d_gene: NA; len: 14; CDR3aa: CASSLMGATDTQYF; CDR3nt: TGTGCCAGCAGCTTAATGGGGGCAACAGATACGCAGTATTTT
j_gene: TRBJ1-1; abundance: many; v_gene: TRBV29-1; d_gene: NA; len: 11; CDR3aa: CSAIDDTEAFF; CDR3nt: TGCAGCGCGATAGACGACACTGAAGCTTTCTTT
j_gene: TRBJ2-7; abundance: many; v_gene: TRBV12-3/TRBV12-4; d_gene: NA; len: 13; CDR3aa: CASSSLPGERQYF; CDR3nt: TGTGCCAGCAGTTCCCTGCCAGGAGAACGGCAGTACTTC
j_gene: TRBJ2-7; abundance: many; v_gene: TRBV5-5; d_gene: NA; len: 13; CDR3aa: CASSLAASYEQYF; CDR3nt: TGTGCCAGCAGCTTAGCCGCGTCCTACGAGCAGTACTTC
j_gene: TRBJ1-6; abundance: few; v_gene: TRBV3-1; d_gene: NA; len: 16; CDR3aa: CASSQGWGGGPSPLHF; CDR3nt: TGTGCCAGCAGCCAAGGATGGGGGGGAGGGCCTTCACCCCTCCACTTT
j_gene: TRBJ2-7; abundance: many; v_gene: TRBV6-5; d_gene: NA; len: 12; CDR3aa: CASKNGGIEQYF; CDR3nt: TGTGCCAGCAAGAACGGCGGGATCGAGCAGTACTTC
j_gene: TRBJ2-2; abundance: few; v_gene: TRBV18; d_gene: TRBD1; len: 18; CDR3aa: CASYQGQGRPRGTGELFF; CDR3nt: TGTGCCAGCTATCAGGGACAGGGCCGCCCTCGGGGCACCGGGGAGCTGTTTTTT
j_gene: TRBJ2-1; abundance: NA; v_gene: TRBV20-1; d_gene: TRBD2; len: 15; CDR3aa: CSARDRGGSYNEQFF; CDR3nt: TGCAGTGCTAGAGATCGGGGGGGCTCCTACAATGAGCAGTTCTTC
j_gene: TRBJ2-7; abundance: NA; v_gene: TRBV20-1; d_gene: TRBD2; len: 15; CDR3aa: CSAAGTSGSNYEQYF; CDR3nt: TGCAGTGCGGCCGGGACTAGCGGGAGTAACTACGAGCAGTACTTC
j_gene: TRBJ2-2; abundance: NA; v_gene: TRBV19; d_gene: NA; len: 14; CDR3aa: CASISGQNTGELFF; CDR3nt: TGTGCCAGTATAAGTGGGCAGAACACCGGGGAGCTGTTTTTT
j_gene: TRBJ1-5; abundance: few; v_gene: TRBV6-1; d_gene: NA; len: 13; CDR3aa: CASSEQGGKPQHF; CDR3nt: TGTGCCAGCAGTGAACAAGGGGGGAAGCCCCAGCATTTT
j_gene: TRBJ2-7; abundance: NA; v_gene: TRBV15; d_gene: NA; len: 17; CDR3aa: CATSRDRGQDTRYEQYF; CDR3nt: TGTGCCACCAGCAGAGATCGGGGCCAGGACACTCGATACGAGCAGTACTTC
j_gene: TRBJ2-7; abundance: NA; v_gene: TRBV15; d_gene: TRBD2; len: 16; CDR3aa: CATSREGLAGGREQYF; CDR3nt: TGTGCCACCAGCAGAGAAGGACTAGCGGGAGGGCGCGAGCAGTACTTC
j_gene: TRBJ2-5; abundance: NA; v_gene: TRBV30; d_gene: TRBD2; len: 14; CDR3aa: CAWSGLAGGETQYF; CDR3nt: TGTGCCTGGAGTGGACTAGCGGGAGGAGAGACCCAGTACTTC